The clone carrying this T cell receptor (beta chain) was observed a few times. This sample was taken from a study of control samples from healthy donors and cancer patients. Looked up from germline, CDR1 is MNHEY and CDR2 is SVGAGI. Trimming removed 2 bases from V and 1 base from J, with 5 bases in between. The CDR3 consists of 13 residues. Sequencing was performed with immunoSEQ multiplex PCR; in TCRdb, only in-frame clones are kept and a portion is missing. The sample includes about 230,000 clones, approximately 80% of them seen just once. This receptor was taken from a woman aged 55-75 years with lung cancer. The J gene is TRBJ1-1, the V gene TRBV6-5; possible D gene TRBD1, 5 bases. Sample: PBMCs. CDR3 DNA sequence: TGTGCCAGCAGTTACGGGGGGAACACTGAAGCTTTCTTT. Protein: CASSYGGNTEAFF.